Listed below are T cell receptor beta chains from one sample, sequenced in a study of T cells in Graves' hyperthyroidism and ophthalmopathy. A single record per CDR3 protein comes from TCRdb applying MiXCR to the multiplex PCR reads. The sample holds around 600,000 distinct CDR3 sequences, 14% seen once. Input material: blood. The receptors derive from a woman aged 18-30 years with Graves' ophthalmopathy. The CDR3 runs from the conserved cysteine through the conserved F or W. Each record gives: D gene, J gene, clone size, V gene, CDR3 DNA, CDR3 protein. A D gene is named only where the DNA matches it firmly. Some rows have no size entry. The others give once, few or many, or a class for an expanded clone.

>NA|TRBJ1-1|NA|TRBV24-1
TGTGCCACCAGTGATTTGGGGGTTTCTTTCTTT
CATSDLGVSFF
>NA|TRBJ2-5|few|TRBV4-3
TGCGCCAGCAGCCCCAATGGGAGGAAAGAGACCCAGTACTTC
CASSPNGRKETQYF
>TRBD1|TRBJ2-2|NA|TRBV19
TGTGCCAGTACCCCGGGACAGGGGGCTCGGACCGGGGAGCTGTTTTTT
CASTPGQGARTGELFF
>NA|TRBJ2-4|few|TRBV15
TGTGCCACCAGCAGAGATCGGAACATTCAGTACTTC
CATSRDRNIQYF
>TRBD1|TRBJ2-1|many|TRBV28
TGTGCCAGCAGGAGCTCCACCGGGACAGGGGAGTACAATGAGCAGTTCTTC
CASRSSTGTGEYNEQFF
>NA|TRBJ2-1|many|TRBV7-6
TGTGCCAGCAGCTTACCCCCAGAGCGGGCAGAGCGGGCCTCCTACAATGAGCAGTTCTTC
CASSLPPERAERASYNEQFF
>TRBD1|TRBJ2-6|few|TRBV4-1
TGCGCCAGCAGCCAAGGAGAGATTAGGACAGGGCTCGCTGGGGCCAACGTCCTGACTTTC
CASSQGEIRTGLAGANVLTF
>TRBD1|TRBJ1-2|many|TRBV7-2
TGTGCCAGCAGCCCCGGACAGGAAAATGGCTACACCTTC
CASSPGQENGYTF
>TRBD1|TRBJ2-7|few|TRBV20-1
TGCAGTGCTAGAGAGATGGACAGGGCCTACGAGCAGTACTTC
CSAREMDRAYEQYF
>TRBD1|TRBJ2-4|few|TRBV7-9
TGTGCCAGCAGCTGGCCCCCGGGACAGAGCAGGATTCAGTACTTC
CASSWPPGQSRIQYF
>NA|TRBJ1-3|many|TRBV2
TGTGCCAGCCAATCAGGCGACTCTGGAAACACCATATATTTT
CASQSGDSGNTIYF
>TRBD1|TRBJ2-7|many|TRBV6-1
TGTGCCAGCAGTTATCAAGGGGGCGGGTCCTACGAGCAGTACTTC
CASSYQGGGSYEQYF
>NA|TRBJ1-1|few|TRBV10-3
TGTGCCATCTCCCCCCGAGGGGATACGAACACTGAAGCTTTCTTT
CAISPRGDTNTEAFF
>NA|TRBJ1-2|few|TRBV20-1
TGCGTCCTGGACGTGAACTATGGCTACACCTTC
CVLDVNYGYTF
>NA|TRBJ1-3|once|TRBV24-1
TGTGCCGTCACAGGGAGTGGAAACACCATATATTTT
CAVTGSGNTIYF
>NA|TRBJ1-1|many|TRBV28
TGTGCCAGCAGTTTATGGGACGGGGGGCAGACTGAAGCTTTCTTT
CASSLWDGGQTEAFF
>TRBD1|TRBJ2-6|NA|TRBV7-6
TGTGCCAGCAGCTTTCCATATGGGACAGGGCCGTTTCCCATCTCTGGGGCCAACGTCCTGACTTTC
CASSFPYGTGPFPISGANVLTF
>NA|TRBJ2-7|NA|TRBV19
TGTGCCACCACTAGCAGAGGGGCGTCCTACGAGCAGTACTTC
CATTSRGASYEQYF
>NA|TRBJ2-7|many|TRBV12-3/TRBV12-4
TGTGCCAGCAGTTTACTAAAAGATCACGAGCAGTACTTC
CASSLLKDHEQYF
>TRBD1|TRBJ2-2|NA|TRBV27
TGTGCCAGCTCCTCCCCTCCAGGGGGCGGGGAGCTGTTTTTT
CASSSPPGGGELFF
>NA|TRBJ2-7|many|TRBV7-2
TGTGCCAGCAGCTTTTATATAGGCAGCTCCTACGAGCAGTACTTC
CASSFYIGSSYEQYF
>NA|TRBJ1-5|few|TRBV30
TGTGCCTGGAGTGTACTAGAGGGGATCGGTCAGCCCCAGCATTTT
CAWSVLEGIGQPQHF
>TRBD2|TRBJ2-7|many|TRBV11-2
TGTGCCAGCTCCTCGTCTAGCGGGAGGACGGCCTACGAGCAGTACTTC
CASSSSSGRTAYEQYF
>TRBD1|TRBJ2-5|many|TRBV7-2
TGTGCCAGCAGCCCGGGACAGGGGGCAGAGACCCAGTACTTC
CASSPGQGAETQYF
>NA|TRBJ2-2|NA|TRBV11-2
TGTGCCAGCAGCTTAAATCCCCAGGGTAGCGCGAACACCGGGGAGCTGTTTTTT
CASSLNPQGSANTGELFF
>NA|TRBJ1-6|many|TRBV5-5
TGTGCCAGCAGCTTGGGGACAAATGGCAATTCACCCCTCCACTTT
CASSLGTNGNSPLHF
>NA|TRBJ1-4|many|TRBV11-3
TGTGCCAGCAGACCACACAGAGGTGAAAAACTGTTTTTT
CASRPHRGEKLFF
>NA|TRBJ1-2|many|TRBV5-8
TGTGCCAGCAGCCGAGGCAGCTACGCCAGCTATGGCTACACCTTC
CASSRGSYASYGYTF
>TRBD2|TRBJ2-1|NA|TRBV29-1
TGCAGCGTTGAAGATTGGACTAGCGGGAGGGCCGGGAATGAGCAGTTCTTC
CSVEDWTSGRAGNEQFF
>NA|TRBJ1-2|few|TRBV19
TGTGCCAGCCTCGGGCAGGGCGATGGCTACACCTTC
CASLGQGDGYTF
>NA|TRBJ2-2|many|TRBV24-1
TGTGCCACCAGTGGGGCAGGGCTGAGGGAGCTGTTTTTT
CATSGAGLRELFF
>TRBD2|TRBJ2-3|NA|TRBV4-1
TGCGCCAGCAGCCAAATCGGACTAGGGGCAGATACGCAGTATTTT
CASSQIGLGADTQYF
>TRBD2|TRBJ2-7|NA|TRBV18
TGTGCCAGCTCACCCCAGGGACTAGCGAACCCCTACGAGCAGTACTTC
CASSPQGLANPYEQYF
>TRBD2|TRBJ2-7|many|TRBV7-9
TGTGCCAGCAGCTTACTACTAGCGGGAGACGAGCAGTACTTC
CASSLLLAGDEQYF
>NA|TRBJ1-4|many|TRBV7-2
TGTGCCAGCAGCTTAGGGGAAAGGGCAACTAATGAAAAACTGTTTTTT
CASSLGERATNEKLFF
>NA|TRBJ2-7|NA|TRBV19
TGTGCCAGTAGTTGGGGGGGGCTCGAAGAGCAGTACTTC
CASSWGGLEEQYF
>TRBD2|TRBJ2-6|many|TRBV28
TGTGCCAGCAGCCCTAGCGGCCTCTCTGGGGCCAACGTCCTGACTTTC
CASSPSGLSGANVLTF
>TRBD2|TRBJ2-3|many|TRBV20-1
TGCAGTGCTAGGGGGACTAGCGGGTACACAGATACGCAGTATTTT
CSARGTSGYTDTQYF
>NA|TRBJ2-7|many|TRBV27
TGTGCCAGCAGTCCCCTTGGGGGGCCGCACCCCTACGAGCAGTACTTC
CASSPLGGPHPYEQYF
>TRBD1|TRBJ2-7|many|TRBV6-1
TGTGCCAGCAGTTCCGACAGGGGGTGGGCCTACGAGCAGTACTTC
CASSSDRGWAYEQYF
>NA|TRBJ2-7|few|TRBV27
TGTGCCAGCAGTTGGACACCGCAGTACTTC
CASSWTPQYF
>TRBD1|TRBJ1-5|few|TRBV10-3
TGTGCCATCAGTGAGTCAGGGGGCACGCGCAATCAGCCCCAGCATTTT
CAISESGGTRNQPQHF
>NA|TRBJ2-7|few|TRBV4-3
TGCGCCAGCAGCCAAGGCCCGGGACGAGGGAACGAGCAGTACTTC
CASSQGPGRGNEQYF
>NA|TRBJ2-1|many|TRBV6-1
TGTGCCAGCCGTACTAGCCCCCCCAATGAGCAGTTCTTC
CASRTSPPNEQFF
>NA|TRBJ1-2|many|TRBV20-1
TGCAGTGCTAGGAGGGGGATGGATGGCTACACCTTC
CSARRGMDGYTF
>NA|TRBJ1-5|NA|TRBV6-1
TGTGCCAGCAGCCCTCTACAAGTTCAGCCCCAGCATTTT
CASSPLQVQPQHF
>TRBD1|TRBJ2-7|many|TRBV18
TGTGCCAGCTCACCCGGGACAGGCGAACACGAGCAGTACTTC
CASSPGTGEHEQYF
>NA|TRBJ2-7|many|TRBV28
TGTGCCAGCAGTTTAGCAGGGTTTAGCTACGAGCAGTACTTC
CASSLAGFSYEQYF